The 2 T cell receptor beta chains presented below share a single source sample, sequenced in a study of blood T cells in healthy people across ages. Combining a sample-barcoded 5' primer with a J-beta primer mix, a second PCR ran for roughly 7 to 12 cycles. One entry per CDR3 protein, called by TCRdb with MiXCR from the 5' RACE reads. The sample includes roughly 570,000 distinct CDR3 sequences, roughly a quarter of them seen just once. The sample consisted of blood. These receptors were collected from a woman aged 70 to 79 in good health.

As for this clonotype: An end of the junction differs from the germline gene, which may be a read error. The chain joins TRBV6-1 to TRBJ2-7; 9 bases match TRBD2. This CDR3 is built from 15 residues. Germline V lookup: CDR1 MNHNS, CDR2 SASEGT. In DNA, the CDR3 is TGTGCCAGCAGCGCCCCGACTAGCGGCTCCTACGTGCAGTACTTC. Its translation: CASSAPTSGSYVQYF.

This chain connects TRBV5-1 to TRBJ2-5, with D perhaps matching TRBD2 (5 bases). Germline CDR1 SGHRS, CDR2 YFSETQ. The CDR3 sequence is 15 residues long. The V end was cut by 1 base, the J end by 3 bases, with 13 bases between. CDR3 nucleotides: TGCGCCAGCAGCTTGTTAAATACAGCGGAAGAGACCCAGTACTTC. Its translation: CASSLLNTAEETQYF.